This T cell receptor (beta chain) is from a study of T cell changes during pregnancy in multiple sclerosis. Sequencing was performed with immunoSEQ multiplex PCR; in TCRdb, only in-frame clones are kept and a portion is missing. The sample records about 32,000 clones, roughly nine tenths being singletons. This CDR3 has 15 residues. The V end lost 6 bases, the J end lost 8 bases, and 17 bases lay between the germline ends. Looked up from germline, CDR1 is MNHEY and CDR2 is SMNVEV (reference sequence). The sample in question was CD8+ T cells from peripheral blood mononuclear cells, obtained in the second trimester of pregnancy. The chain couples TRBV27 to TRBJ1-6, with D uncertain. The receptor comes from a female donor with multiple sclerosis, enrolled in a pregnancy study. CDR3 sequence reads: CASSPVRAFDSPLHF. CDR3 coding DNA: TGTGCCAGCAGCCCTGTGCGGGCCTTCGATTCACCCCTCCACTTT.